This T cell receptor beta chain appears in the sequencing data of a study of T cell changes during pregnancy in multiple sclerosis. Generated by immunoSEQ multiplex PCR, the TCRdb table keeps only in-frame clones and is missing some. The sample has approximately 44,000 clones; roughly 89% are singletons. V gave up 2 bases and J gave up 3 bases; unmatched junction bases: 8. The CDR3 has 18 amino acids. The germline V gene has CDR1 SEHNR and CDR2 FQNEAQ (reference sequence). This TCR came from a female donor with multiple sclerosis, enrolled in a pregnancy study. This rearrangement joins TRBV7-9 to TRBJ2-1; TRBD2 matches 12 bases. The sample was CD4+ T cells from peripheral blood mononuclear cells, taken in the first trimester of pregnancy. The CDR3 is CASSLRLAGAGSYNEQFF. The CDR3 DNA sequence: TGTGCCAGCAGCTTAAGACTAGCGGGAGCCGGCAGCTACAATGAGCAGTTCTTC.